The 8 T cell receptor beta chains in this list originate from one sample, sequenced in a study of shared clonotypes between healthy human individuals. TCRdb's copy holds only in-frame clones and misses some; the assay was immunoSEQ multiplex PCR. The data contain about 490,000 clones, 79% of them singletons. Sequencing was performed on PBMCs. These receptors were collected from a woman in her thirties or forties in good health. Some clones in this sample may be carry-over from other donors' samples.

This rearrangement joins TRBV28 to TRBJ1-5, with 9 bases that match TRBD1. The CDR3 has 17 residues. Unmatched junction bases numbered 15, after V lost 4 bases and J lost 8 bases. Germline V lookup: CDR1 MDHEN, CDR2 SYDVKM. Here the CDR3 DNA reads TGTGCCAGCAGTTCGGGACAGGGAGTTGGGTTTGATAAGCCCCAGCATTTT. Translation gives CASSSGQGVGFDKPQHF. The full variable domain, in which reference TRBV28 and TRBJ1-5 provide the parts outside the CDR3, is DVKVTQSSRYLVKRTGEKVFLECVQDMDHENMFWYRQDPGLGLRLIYFSYDVKMKEKGDIPEGYSVSREKKERFSLILESASTNQTSMYLCASSSGQGVGFDKPQHFGDGTRLSIL.

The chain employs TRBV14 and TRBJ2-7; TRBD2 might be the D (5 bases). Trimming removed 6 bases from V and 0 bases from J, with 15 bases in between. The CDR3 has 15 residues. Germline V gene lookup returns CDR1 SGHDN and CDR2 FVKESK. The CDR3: CASRSPSWSSYEQYF. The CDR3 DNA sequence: TGTGCCAGCAGATCCCCTAGCTGGAGCTCCTACGAGCAGTACTTC.

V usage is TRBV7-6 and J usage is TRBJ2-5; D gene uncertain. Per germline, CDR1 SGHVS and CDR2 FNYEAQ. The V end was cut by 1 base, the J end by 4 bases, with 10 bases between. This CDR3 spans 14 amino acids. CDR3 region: CASSLEFDGETQYF. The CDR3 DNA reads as TGTGCCAGCAGCTTAGAATTTGATGGAGAGACCCAGTACTTC.

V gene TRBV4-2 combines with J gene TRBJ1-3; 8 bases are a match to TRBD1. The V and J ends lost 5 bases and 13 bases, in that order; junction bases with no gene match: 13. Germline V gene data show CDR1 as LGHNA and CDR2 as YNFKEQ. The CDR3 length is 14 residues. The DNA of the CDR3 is TGTGCCAGCAGCAACGGACAGGGTGCTGTGGGAATATATTTT. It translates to CASSNGQGAVGIYF.

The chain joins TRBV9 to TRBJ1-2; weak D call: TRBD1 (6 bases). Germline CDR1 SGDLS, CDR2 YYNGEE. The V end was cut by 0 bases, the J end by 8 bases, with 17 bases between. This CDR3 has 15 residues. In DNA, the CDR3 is TGTGCCAGCAGCGTAGGCCCAGGGGAGAGGTTCGGCTACACCTTC. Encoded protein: CASSVGPGERFGYTF.

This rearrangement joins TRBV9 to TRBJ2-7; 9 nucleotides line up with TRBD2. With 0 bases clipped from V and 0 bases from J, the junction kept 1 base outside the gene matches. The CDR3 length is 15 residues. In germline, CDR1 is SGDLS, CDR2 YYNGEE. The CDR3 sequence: CASSVGLADSYEQYF. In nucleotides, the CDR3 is TGTGCCAGCAGCGTAGGACTAGCGGACTCCTACGAGCAGTACTTC.

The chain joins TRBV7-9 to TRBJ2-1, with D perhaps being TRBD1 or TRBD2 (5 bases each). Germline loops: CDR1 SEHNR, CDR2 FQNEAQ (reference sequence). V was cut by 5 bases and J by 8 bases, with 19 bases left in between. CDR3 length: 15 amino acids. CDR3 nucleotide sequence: TGTGCCAGCAGCACCTTTCGGACTCTGGGGGATGAGCAGTTCTTC. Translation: CASSTFRTLGDEQFF.

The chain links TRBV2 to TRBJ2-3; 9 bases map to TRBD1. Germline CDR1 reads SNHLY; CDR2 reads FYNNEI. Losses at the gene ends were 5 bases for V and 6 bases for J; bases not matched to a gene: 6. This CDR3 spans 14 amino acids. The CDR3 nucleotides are TGTGCCAGCAGTAAGGGACAGGGTAGGGATACGCAGTATTTT. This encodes CASSKGQGRDTQYF.